The entry below gives a single T cell receptor beta chain sequence along with its context. Using immunoSEQ multiplex PCR, the repertoire was profiled, and TCRdb retains in-frame clones only, with some absent. The data hold about 85,000 clones, with about 88% observed a single time. This record comes from a study of control samples from healthy donors and cancer patients. This receptor was taken from an older woman in good health. The sample comprised blood.

Here the CDR3 DNA reads TGTGCCAGGATAGAATCGGGACAGGTTTGTAAGCCCCAGCATTTT. This codes for CARIESGQVCKPQHF. The gene calls are TRBV19 and TRBJ1-5, with 8 positions matching TRBD1. Germline V gene lookup returns CDR1 LNHDA and CDR2 SQIVND (reference sequence). CDR3 length: 15 residues. V lost 9 bases to trimming and J lost 8 bases; unmatched junction nucleotides: 15. The full variable domain, completed using reference TRBV19 and TRBJ1-5, is DGGITQSPKYLFRKEGQNVTLSCEQNLNHDAMYWYRQDPGQGLRLIYYSQIVNDFQKGDIAEGYSVSREKKESFPLTVTSAQKNPTAFYLCARIESGQVCKPQHFGDGTRLSIL.